This T cell receptor (beta chain) was captured by sequencing in a study of blood T cell repertoires in COVID-19. About the study: Donors in the United States, Italy and Spain gave samples during acute or convalescent COVID-19.

Assignments of participants to cohorts depended upon their own reported clinical history. Germline loops: CDR1 ENHRY, CDR2 SYGVKD. V was pared by 2 bases and J by 2 bases, with 5 bases of the junction left unmatched. This CDR3 is 15 amino acids long. Original handling: It was from reference gene primer amplification that nucleated cell counts were estimated. Generated by immunoSEQ multiplex PCR, the TCRdb table keeps only in-frame clones and is missing some. V, J and clone size derive from that table, while D and trimming were established from the DNA sequence. The sample includes 200,000 or so clones, approximately 90% seen only once; the top ten take 3% to 3.5%.

The receptor comes from a young woman in a cohort exposed to, infected with or recovered from COVID-19 (not recorded which). Material: PBMCs or T cells enriched from blood (not recorded which). The chain uses TRBV10-3 and TRBJ1-1, with 7 bases identical to TRBD1. Written as DNA, the CDR3 is TGTGCCATCAGTGAGACAGGGACAGCCAACACTGAAGCTTTCTTT. Amino acid sequence: CAISETGTANTEAFF.